One T cell receptor beta chain is described in this entry. TCRdb's table, derived via immunoSEQ multiplex PCR, lists solely in-frame clones and lacks some. The sample includes tens of thousands of clones, approximately 70% of them seen just once. These data originate in a study of blood T cell repertoires in COVID-19. Study-wide context: T cells, B-cell-depleted T cells, or PBMCs provided the cDNA or gDNA that served as material.

Sequences were obtained from peripheral blood. This clonotype was obtained from a woman in her 70s with acute or convalescent COVID-19.

CDR3 in amino acids: CASSTQGIHEQFF. The DNA of the CDR3 is TGTGCCAGCAGCACACAGGGGATTCATGAGCAGTTCTTC. The chain has TRBV11-2 and TRBJ2-1; TRBD1 matches at 7 bases. Germline V gene data show CDR1 as SGHAT and CDR2 as FQNNGV. The V gene end was trimmed by 5 bases and the J gene end by 8 bases; junction bases not matched to a gene: 6. The CDR3 consists of 13 residues.